The entry below gives a single T cell receptor beta chain sequence along with its context. Produced via immunoSEQ multiplex PCR; TCRdb's table is partial and in-frame only. The sample has hundreds of thousands of clones; 88% are singletons. The ends were cut back, 0 bases at V and 5 bases at J, with 8 bases in the middle. The germline gives CDR1 LGHNA, CDR2 YSLEER. The CDR3 loop spans 13 amino acids. The record originates from a study of shared T cell receptors in the human thymus. The sample was also reused in another study, on human thymus T cells. That work states: Donors consisted of healthy Finnish infants (having corrective surgery for congenital heart defects). Thymus pieces cut out during corrective heart surgery were the tissue that was used. What appeared biased in thymic and blood repertoires was the usage of V and J genes. Related work found strong thymic repertoire overlap between unrelated individuals.

This receptor was obtained from a boy in the first two years of life with a congenital heart defect. The rearrangement uses TRBV4-3 and TRBJ2-7; perhaps TRBD2 as D (5 bases). The sample consisted of thymocytes. The CDR3 DNA reads as TGCGCCAGCAGCCAAGAAGGAGGCAACGAGCAGTACTTC. It encodes CASSQEGGNEQYF.